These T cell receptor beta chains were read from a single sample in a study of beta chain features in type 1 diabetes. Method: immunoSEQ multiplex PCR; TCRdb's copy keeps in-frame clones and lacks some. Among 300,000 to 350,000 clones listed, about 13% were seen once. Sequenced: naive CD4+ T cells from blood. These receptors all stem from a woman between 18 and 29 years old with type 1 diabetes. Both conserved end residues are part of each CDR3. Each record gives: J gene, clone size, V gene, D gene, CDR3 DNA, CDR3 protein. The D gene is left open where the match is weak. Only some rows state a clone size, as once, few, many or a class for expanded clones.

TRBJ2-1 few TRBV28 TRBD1 TGTGCCAGCAACTACAGGGGGAGGACCACCTACAATGAGCAGTTCTTC CASNYRGRTTYNEQFF
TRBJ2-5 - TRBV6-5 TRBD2 TGTGCCAGCAGTCGTAGCGGGAGGGAGACCCAGTACTTC CASSRSGRETQYF
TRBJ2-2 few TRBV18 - TGTGCCAGCTCACGCCAGGGGTTGGACACCGGGGAGCTGTTTTTT CASSRQGLDTGELFF
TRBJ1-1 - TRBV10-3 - TGTGCCATCAGCCCCTCCAGGGGAGACGCCGAAGCTTTCTTT CAISPSRGDAEAFF
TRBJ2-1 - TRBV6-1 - TGTGCCAGCACCTTGGAGGGAGGGGGGTACAATGAGCAGTTCTTC CASTLEGGGYNEQFF
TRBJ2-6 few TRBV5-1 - TGCGCCAGCAGCTTGGACAGGGAGTCAAGAGGGGCCAACGTCCTGACTTTC CASSLDRESRGANVLTF
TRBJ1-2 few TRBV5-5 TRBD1 TGTGCCAGCAGCTTGGGCCCCAACAGGGGCGGCTACACCTTC CASSLGPNRGGYTF
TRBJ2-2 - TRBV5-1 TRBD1 TGCGCCAGCAGATTATCAGGGGGCGATTTCTCCGGGGAGCTGTTTTTT CASRLSGGDFSGELFF
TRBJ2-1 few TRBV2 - TGTGCCAGCCGCGGCCTGAGCTCCTACAATGAGCAGTTCTTC CASRGLSSYNEQFF
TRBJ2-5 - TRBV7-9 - TGTGCCAGCAGCAGCCTAGCGGAGACCCAGTACTTC CASSSLAETQYF
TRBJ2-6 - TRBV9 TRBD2 TGTGCCAGCAGCGTACGGGGGGACTCTGGGGCCAACGTCCTGACTTTC CASSVRGDSGANVLTF
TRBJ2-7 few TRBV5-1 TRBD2 TGCGCCAGCAGCGACGGGACTAGCGGAACCTACGAGCAGTACTTC CASSDGTSGTYEQYF
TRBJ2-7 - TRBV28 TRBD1 TGTGCCAGTTCCTGGACAGGACCCTACGAGCAGTACTTC CASSWTGPYEQYF
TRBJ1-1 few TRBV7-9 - TGTGCCAGCAGCTTACGGGGGATGGGGAGATACACTGAAGCTTTCTTT CASSLRGMGRYTEAFF
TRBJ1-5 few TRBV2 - TGTGCCAGCAGTGAAAGGAGCAACGTTCAGCCCCAGCATTTT CASSERSNVQPQHF
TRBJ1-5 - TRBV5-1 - TGCGCCAGCAGCTCGGGGGTCGGACAGCCCCAGCATTTT CASSSGVGQPQHF
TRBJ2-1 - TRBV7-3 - TGTGCCAGCAGCTTACTTTCGGGTAACTCCTACAATGAGCAGTTCTTC CASSLLSGNSYNEQFF
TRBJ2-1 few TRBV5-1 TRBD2 TGCGCCAGCGTCCCCACCGGGACTAGCGTATACAATGAGCAGTTCTTC CASVPTGTSVYNEQFF
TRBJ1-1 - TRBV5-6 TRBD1 TGTGCCAGCAGCCGCGCTCCGGGACAGGGCCCTACTGAAGCTTTCTTT CASSRAPGQGPTEAFF
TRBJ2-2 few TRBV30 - TGTGCCTGGAGTGGACTCGCGGAGCCCACCGGGGAGCTGTTTTTT CAWSGLAEPTGELFF
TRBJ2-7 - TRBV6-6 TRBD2 TGTGCCAGCAGTTACTTGGCTAGCGGGTGGTACGAGCAGTACTTC CASSYLASGWYEQYF
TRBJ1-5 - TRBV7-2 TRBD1 TGTGCCAGCAGCTTACGGGGACAGGATTATAGCAATCAGCCCCAGCATTTT CASSLRGQDYSNQPQHF
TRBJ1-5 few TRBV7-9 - TGTGCCAGCAGCCTAGAGAGGGTGAAGAATCAGCCCCAGCATTTT CASSLERVKNQPQHF
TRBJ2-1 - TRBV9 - TGTGCCAGCAGCGCCGCGGCGTACAATGAGCAGTTCTTC CASSAAAYNEQFF
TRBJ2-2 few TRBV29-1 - TGCAGCGTCCGGGGAATCACCGGGGAGCTGTTTTTT CSVRGITGELFF
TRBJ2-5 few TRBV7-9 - TGTGCCAGCAGCTTTTTAATGAGGGACAAAGAGACCCAGTACTTC CASSFLMRDKETQYF
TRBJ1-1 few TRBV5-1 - TGCGCCAGCACCGAGACAGCTAACACTGAAGCTTTCTTT CASTETANTEAFF
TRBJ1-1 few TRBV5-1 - TGCGCCAGCAGCTTGGGAGCGGGGGGGACTGAAGCTTTCTTT CASSLGAGGTEAFF
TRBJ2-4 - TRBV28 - TGTGCCAGCAGTTTATCAGGGGAAGCCAAAAACATTCAGTACTTC CASSLSGEAKNIQYF
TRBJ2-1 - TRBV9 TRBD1 TGTGCCAGCAGCACGCGACAGGGGGCCTACAATGAGCAGTTCTTC CASSTRQGAYNEQFF
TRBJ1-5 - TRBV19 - TGTGCCAGTAGCCTCCAACTATGGGACACCAGCTCAGCCCAGCATTTT CASSLQLWDTSSAQHF